The rows below give T cell receptor beta chains drawn from one sample of a study of T-cell memory formation after mild COVID-19. TCRdb analysed the 5' RACE reads with MiXCR anew, one entry per CDR3 protein. The sample lists a few hundred thousand distinct CDR3 sequences; less than 25% were seen once. The sequenced sample was PBMCs or a T cell subset sorted from them (not recorded which). The receptors were gathered from an adult woman who had mild COVID-19 (a few samples of this study predate the infection). Cell type and time point are not known. Both conserved end residues are part of each CDR3. D genes are given only for firm matches. A clone size is listed for some rows: how often the clone was seen (once, few, many), or a class if it is expanded.

D	V	size	J	CDR3	DNA
-	TRBV10-2	-	TRBJ1-2	CASSEAEEVGGYTF	TGCGCCAGCAGTGAGGCAGAAGAGGTGGGCGGCTACACCTTC
TRBD2	TRBV24-1	-	TRBJ2-5	CATSDRNPSSGSFWETQYF	TGTGCCACCAGTGACCGGAATCCGTCTAGCGGGAGTTTTTGGGAGACCCAGTACTTC
TRBD1	TRBV28	-	TRBJ1-2	CASSFLAGAGTGGKYGYTF	TGTGCCAGCAGTTTTCTCGCTGGGGCCGGGACAGGGGGCAAATATGGCTACACCTTC
-	TRBV7-9	-	TRBJ1-4	CASSYSGRGRLQEKLFF	TGTGCCAGCAGCTACTCGGGGCGGGGGCGCTTACAGGAAAAACTGTTTTTT
-	TRBV7-9	-	TRBJ1-1	CASSLRMAEVTEAFF	TGTGCCAGCAGCTTAAGGATGGCGGAGGTCACTGAAGCTTTCTTT
TRBD1	TRBV29-1	few	TRBJ1-1	CSVDLDRAVAFF	TGCAGCGTTGACCTGGACAGGGCGGTGGCTTTCTTT
-	TRBV3-1	-	TRBJ1-6	CASSQNLNSPLHF	TGTGCCAGCAGCCAAAATCTCAATTCACCCCTCCACTTT
TRBD2	TRBV18	few	TRBJ2-1	CASSTRTSPTYNEQFF	TGTGCCAGCTCAACGAGGACTAGCCCAACCTACAATGAGCAGTTCTTC
TRBD2	TRBV27	-	TRBJ2-1	CASTLGGNNYNEQFF	TGTGCCAGCACCCTGGGGGGGAACAACTACAATGAGCAGTTCTTC
-	TRBV25-1	-	TRBJ1-4	CASSRGGEGEKLFF	TGTGCCAGCAGTCGGGGGGGCGAGGGTGAAAAACTGTTTTTT
TRBD2	TRBV10-3	few	TRBJ2-3	CAISEPGRGTDTQYF	TGTGCCATCAGTGAGCCGGGGAGGGGTACAGATACGCAGTATTTT
-	TRBV5-5	many	TRBJ1-5	CASSALGGDSNQPQHF	TGTGCCAGCAGCGCTCTTGGGGGGGATAGCAATCAGCCCCAGCATTTT
-	TRBV11-2	few	TRBJ2-1	CASSLTPGSHNEQFF	TGTGCCAGCAGCTTAACCCCGGGTAGCCACAATGAGCAGTTCTTC
-	TRBV5-1	-	TRBJ2-5	CASSPGRGWQETQYF	TGCGCCAGCAGTCCAGGGAGAGGGTGGCAAGAGACCCAGTACTTC
TRBD1	TRBV7-6	-	TRBJ1-2	CASSPRVGTGYGYTF	TGTGCCAGCAGCCCTAGGGTCGGGACAGGTTATGGCTACACCTTC
-	TRBV3-1	few	TRBJ2-7	CASSQGGILPYEQYF	TGTGCCAGCAGCCAAGGAGGGATACTACCCTACGAGCAGTACTTC
-	TRBV7-9	few	TRBJ2-1	CASSLASMGDGYNEQFF	TGTGCCAGCAGCTTAGCTTCGATGGGAGACGGTTACAATGAGCAGTTCTTC
-	TRBV7-8	-	TRBJ1-2	CASSPTVLAGYTF	TGTGCCAGCAGCCCCACGGTTCTAGCCGGCTACACCTTC
-	TRBV5-6	few	TRBJ2-1	CASSSATYNEQFF	TGTGCCAGCAGCTCAGCCACGTACAATGAGCAGTTCTTC
TRBD2	TRBV19	-	TRBJ2-1	CASTTLAGGSYNEQFF	TGTGCCAGTACCACACTAGCGGGGGGCTCCTACAATGAGCAGTTCTTC
-	TRBV6-2/TRBV6-3	-	TRBJ2-2	CASSYRGALGGELFF	TGTGCCAGCAGTTACCGGGGGGCGCTGGGCGGGGAGCTGTTTTTT
-	TRBV7-2	few	TRBJ1-2	CASSLGQGVGGYTF	TGTGCCAGCAGCTTAGGCCAGGGAGTAGGTGGCTACACCTTC
-	TRBV12-3/TRBV12-4	few	TRBJ2-7	CASSSPRQRLYEQYF	TGTGCCAGCAGTTCGCCACGACAGCGTTTATACGAGCAGTACTTC
TRBD1	TRBV7-3	-	TRBJ2-7	CASSAPGQLEQYF	TGTGCCAGCAGCGCTCCGGGACAGCTCGAGCAGTACTTC
-	TRBV5-4	-	TRBJ2-4	CASSLAGSAGNIQYF	TGTGCCAGCAGCTTGGCGGGGTCGGCAGGAAACATTCAGTACTTC
TRBD1	TRBV12-3/TRBV12-4	few	TRBJ1-2	CASSTGGNYGYTF	TGTGCCAGCAGTACAGGGGGGAACTATGGCTACACCTTC
-	TRBV9	-	TRBJ1-1	CASSPSIDSRTEAFF	TGTGCCAGCAGCCCCTCCATAGACAGTCGCACTGAAGCTTTCTTT
-	TRBV27	few	TRBJ2-2	CASSLEGRVAGELFF	TGTGCCAGCAGTCTGGAGGGAAGGGTCGCCGGGGAGCTGTTTTTT
TRBD1	TRBV18	-	TRBJ1-2	CASSPTDRGTYGYTF	TGTGCCAGCTCACCAACCGACAGGGGAACCTATGGCTACACCTTC
TRBD1	TRBV5-1	few	TRBJ1-4	CASSLGTGGNEKLFF	TGCGCCAGCAGCTTGGGGACAGGGGGGAATGAAAAACTGTTTTTT
-	TRBV5-6	many	TRBJ1-1	CASRSNTEAFF	TGTGCCAGCAGATCTAACACTGAAGCTTTCTTT
-	TRBV6-2/TRBV6-3	-	TRBJ2-2	CASSYSGGGELFF	TGTGCCAGCAGTTACTCTGGAGGCGGGGAGCTGTTTTTT
TRBD1	TRBV2	many	TRBJ2-1	CASSRGQGALNEQFF	TGTGCCAGCAGTCGTGGACAGGGGGCCTTAAATGAGCAGTTCTTC
-	TRBV7-8	few	TRBJ2-1	CASSLSLENEQFF	TGTGCCAGCAGCTTAAGCCTAGAGAATGAGCAGTTCTTC
-	TRBV7-7	few	TRBJ2-1	CASSFQPGSSYNEQFF	TGTGCTAGCAGCTTCCAACCGGGATCATCCTACAATGAGCAGTTCTTC
-	TRBV7-3	-	TRBJ2-1	CASSLSGLSEQFF	TGTGCCAGCAGCTTATCTGGGTTGAGCGAGCAGTTCTTC
-	TRBV5-5	-	TRBJ1-1	CASSIIGRLNTEAFF	TGTGCCAGCAGTATTATCGGACGGTTGAACACTGAAGCTTTCTTT
-	TRBV6-6	few	TRBJ2-7	CASSLNRGGSGLNSYEQYF	TGTGCCAGCAGTTTGAACAGGGGAGGTTCAGGGTTGAACTCCTACGAGCAGTACTTC
TRBD2	TRBV9	-	TRBJ2-1	CASSVVLAGYRNNEQFF	TGTGCCAGCAGCGTAGTCCTAGCGGGATATAGAAACAATGAGCAGTTCTTC
TRBD1	TRBV5-4	-	TRBJ1-5	CASSGRDRVKQPQHF	TGTGCCAGCAGCGGACGGGACAGGGTAAAGCAGCCCCAGCATTTT
TRBD1	TRBV20-1	-	TRBJ1-2	CSARGLDRVYGYTF	TGCAGTGCTAGAGGTCTGGACAGGGTATATGGCTACACCTTC
TRBD1	TRBV6-2/TRBV6-3	few	TRBJ1-6	CASNPVGQGDSPLHF	TGTGCCAGCAACCCAGTCGGACAGGGAGACTCACCCCTCCACTTT
-	TRBV18	few	TRBJ1-1	CASSPLGRGDTEAFF	TGTGCCAGCTCACCACTCGGGCGGGGGGACACTGAAGCTTTCTTT
TRBD2	TRBV20-1	-	TRBJ2-7	CSARAGEATRLQYF	TGCAGTGCTAGGGCGGGAGAGGCTACCCGCCTCCAGTACTTC
TRBD2	TRBV7-2	-	TRBJ2-5	CASSLRGTSGSQETQYF	TGTGCCAGCAGCTTAAGGGGGACTAGCGGTAGCCAAGAGACCCAGTACTTC
-	TRBV13	few	TRBJ2-1	CASSSGPPGSYNEQFF	TGTGCCAGCAGCTCCGGGCCCCCGGGCTCCTACAATGAGCAGTTCTTC
-	TRBV12-3/TRBV12-4	-	TRBJ1-5	CASSLGWEGNQPQHF	TGTGCCAGCAGTTTAGGGTGGGAGGGCAATCAGCCCCAGCATTTT
-	TRBV27	-	TRBJ2-7	CASSLTQGGHEQYF	TGTGCCAGCAGTTTAACTCAGGGGGGACACGAGCAGTACTTC
-	TRBV4-2	-	TRBJ2-3	CASSPDYMSGGPLTDTQYF	TGTGCCAGCAGCCCAGACTATATGAGCGGCGGGCCCCTCACAGATACGCAGTATTTT
-	TRBV6-2/TRBV6-3	-	TRBJ2-7	CAVRVPGAQSEQYF	TGTGCTGTTCGGGTTCCGGGAGCTCAAAGTGAGCAGTACTTC
TRBD2	TRBV7-2	-	TRBJ2-7	CASSTVAGFYEQYF	TGTGCCAGCAGCACTGTAGCGGGATTCTACGAGCAGTACTTC
-	TRBV5-1	many	TRBJ2-7	CASRQGYEQYF	TGCGCCAGCCGGCAAGGCTACGAGCAGTACTTC
-	TRBV29-1	few	TRBJ2-3	CSVDAPTQYF	TGCAGCGTTGACGCCCCTACGCAGTATTTT
-	TRBV6-1	few	TRBJ1-5	CASTSRGGSDQPQHF	TGTGCCAGCACTTCAAGAGGGGGAAGCGATCAGCCCCAGCATTTT
-	TRBV7-2	few	TRBJ2-3	CASSYTSGLTDTQYF	TGTGCCAGCAGCTACACTTCGGGACTCACAGATACGCAGTATTTT
-	TRBV18	-	TRBJ2-5	CASSPRRDGGPLSQYF	TGTGCCAGCTCACCACGCCGCGACGGGGGCCCGCTTTCCCAGTACTTC
-	TRBV7-2	-	TRBJ2-1	CASSLGWGSEQFF	TGTGCCAGCAGCTTAGGATGGGGGAGTGAGCAGTTCTTC
TRBD1	TRBV27	-	TRBJ2-5	CASSPGTGGLETQYF	TGTGCCAGCAGTCCTGGGACAGGGGGCTTGGAGACCCAGTACTTC
-	TRBV9	few	TRBJ1-1	CASSESTNTEAFF	TGTGCCAGCAGCGAAAGCACGAACACTGAAGCTTTCTTT